Detailed here is one T cell receptor (beta chain). Antigen specificity is unknown. The sample is drawn from a study of immune evolution from preneoplasia to lung adenocarcinoma. Study-level background: HLA loss of heterozygosity: 5.5% to 8.5% AIS, about 15% MIA, over 25% ADC, none AAH. Points from the study as a whole: Normal lung had highest clonality; later lesions appeared denser, more diverse. Top clone share appeared to fall from AAH through AIS, MIA, adenocarcinoma.

Using immunoSEQ multiplex PCR, the repertoire was profiled, and TCRdb retains in-frame clones only, with some absent. Here the sample spans thousands of clones, 85% to 90% being singletons. The sequence came from a person between 70 and 80 years old with lung adenocarcinoma. The source material was FFPE atypical adenomatous hyperplasia tissue from the lung. Subset denoted: atypical adenomatous hyperplasia (AAH), lung preneoplasia.

The CDR3 region is CASSLRGGSSYEQYF. The CDR3 nucleotides read TGTGCCAGCAGCTTAAGGGGGGGTAGCTCCTACGAGCAGTACTTC. This sequence joins TRBV27 and TRBJ2-7; weak D call: TRBD2 (7 bases). The CDR3 loop spans 15 amino acids. Germline loops: CDR1 MNHEY, CDR2 SMNVEV (reference sequence). V lost 6 bases, J lost 0 bases, and 15 bases lay in between.